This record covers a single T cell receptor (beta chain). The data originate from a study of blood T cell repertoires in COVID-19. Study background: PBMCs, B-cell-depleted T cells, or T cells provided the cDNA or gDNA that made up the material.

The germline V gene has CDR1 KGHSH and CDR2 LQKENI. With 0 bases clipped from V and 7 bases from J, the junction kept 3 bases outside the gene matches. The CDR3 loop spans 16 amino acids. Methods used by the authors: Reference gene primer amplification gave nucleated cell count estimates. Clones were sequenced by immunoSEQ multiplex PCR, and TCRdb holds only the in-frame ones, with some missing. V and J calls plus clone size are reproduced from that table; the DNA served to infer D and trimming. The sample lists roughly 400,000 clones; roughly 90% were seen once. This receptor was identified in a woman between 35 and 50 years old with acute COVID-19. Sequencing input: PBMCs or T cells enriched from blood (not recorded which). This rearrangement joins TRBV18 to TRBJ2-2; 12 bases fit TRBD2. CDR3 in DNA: TGTGCCAGCTCACCACCGGGACTAGCGGGTTTCGGGGAGCTGTTTTTT. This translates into CASSPPGLAGFGELFF.